The clone carrying this T cell receptor (beta chain) has just a few counts. These data are taken from a study of molecular identifiers for immune sequencing clone quantification. At the level of the study: The replicate experiment used RNA from approximately 22,000 or 94,000 naive CD8 cells. This RNA was split into five aliquots, and four of them were sequenced.

The CDR3 runs to 16 residues. CDR1 and CDR2 (germline): MNHEY, SMNVEV (reference sequence). The V end was cut by 6 bases, the J end by 2 bases, with 18 bases between. MiXCR, run by TCRdb on the PCR reads, gives a single entry per CDR3 protein. The sample comprises approximately 680,000 distinct CDR3 sequences, around 25% of which are singletons, and about 0.81% rests with the top ten. This chain links TRBV27 with TRBJ2-3; D remains ambiguous. The receptor comes from a human donor in good health. Some libraries in this study had Jurkat cell RNA spiked in. Sequencing input: naive CD8+ T cells from blood, with Jurkat cell RNA spiked in. Subset of the sample: FACS-sorted CD8+CD4-CCR7+CD45RA+ naive T cells. For the CDR3, the DNA is TGTGCCAGCAGCCCTGGTACTAATCCTTACACAGATACGCAGTATTTT. This sequence encodes CASSPGTNPYTDTQYF.